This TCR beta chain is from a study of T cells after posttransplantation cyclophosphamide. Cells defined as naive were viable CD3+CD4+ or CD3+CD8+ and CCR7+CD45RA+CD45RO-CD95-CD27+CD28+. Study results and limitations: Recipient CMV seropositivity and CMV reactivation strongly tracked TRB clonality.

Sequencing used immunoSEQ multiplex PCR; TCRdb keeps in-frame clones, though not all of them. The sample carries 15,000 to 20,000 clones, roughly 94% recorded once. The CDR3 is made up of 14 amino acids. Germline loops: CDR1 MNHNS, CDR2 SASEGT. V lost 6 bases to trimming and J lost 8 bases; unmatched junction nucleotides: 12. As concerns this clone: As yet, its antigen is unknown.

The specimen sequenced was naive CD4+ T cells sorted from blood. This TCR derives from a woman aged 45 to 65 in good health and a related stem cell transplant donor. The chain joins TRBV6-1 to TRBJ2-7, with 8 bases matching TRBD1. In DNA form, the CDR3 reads TGTGCCAGCAGCCCCGGGACAGGAGGTAGGAAGCAGTACTTC. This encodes CASSPGTGGRKQYF.